The 29 T cell receptor beta chains below come from one sample, sequenced in a study of blood T cell repertoires in COVID-19. The repertoire was sequenced with immunoSEQ multiplex PCR; TCRdb's copy has only in-frame clones and lacks some. Of 150,000 to 200,000 clones in the sample, 84% were seen once. The specimen sequenced was peripheral blood. These receptors were taken from an elderly woman with COVID-19, enrolled during active disease.

The chain couples TRBV4-1 to TRBJ2-4; TRBD2 matches 10 bases. This CDR3 spans 16 amino acids. From germline, CDR1 is MGHRA and CDR2 YSYEKL. Trimming at V came to 2 bases and at J to 6 bases, leaving 7 bases not matched to a gene. CDR3 sequence reads: CASSQTLLAGGNIQYF. As DNA, the CDR3 is TGCGCCAGCAGCCAAACGTTATTAGCGGGAGGAAACATTCAGTACTTC.

The V call is TRBV28, the J call TRBJ2-7; 10 bases match TRBD2. The ends lost 1 base at V and 10 bases at J; junction bases unmatched: 10. Germline CDR1 reads MDHEN; CDR2 reads SYDVKM. This CDR3 has 15 residues. The DNA for the CDR3 is TGTGCCAGCAGTTTATTCTCTAGCGGGGGCAATAATCAGTACTTC. Its protein is CASSLFSSGGNNQYF.

The V call is TRBV9, the J call TRBJ2-4, with D tentatively TRBD2 (5 bases). V was trimmed by 2 bases and J by 3 bases, leaving 12 bases between them. This CDR3 is 15 amino acids long. Looked up from germline, CDR1 is SGDLS and CDR2 is YYNGEE. This chain's CDR3 is CASSVGVKGKNIQYF. Here the CDR3 DNA reads TGTGCCAGCAGCGTGGGAGTGAAAGGCAAAAACATTCAGTACTTC.

The chain combines TRBV18 with TRBJ2-3; tentative D call: TRBD1 (5 bases). V dropped 1 base and J dropped 0 bases, with 8 bases sitting between them. Per germline, CDR1 KGHSH and CDR2 LQKENI. This CDR3 has 15 residues. The CDR3 reads CASSPLGASTDTQYF. The DNA for the CDR3 is TGTGCCAGCTCACCACTTGGGGCCAGCACAGATACGCAGTATTTT.

This sequence joins TRBV30 and TRBJ2-1, with 7 nucleotides matching TRBD2. Looked up from germline, CDR1 is GTSNPN and CDR2 is SVGIG (reference sequence). V lost 4 bases, J lost 7 bases, and 7 bases stayed unmatched. The CDR3 totals 13 residues. This CDR3 is CAWTAGSANEQFF. The CDR3 DNA sequence: TGTGCCTGGACAGCGGGGTCTGCGAATGAGCAGTTCTTC.

The chain combines TRBV10-2 with TRBJ1-4; TRBD1 matches 8 bases. Germline values: CDR1 WSHSY, CDR2 SAAADI. V gave up 6 bases and J gave up 3 bases; unmatched junction bases: 6. This CDR3 comprises 15 residues. The chain's CDR3 is CASRNRGQANEKLFF. CDR3 sequence (DNA): TGCGCCAGCAGAAATCGGGGACAGGCTAATGAAAAACTGTTTTTT.

The chain recombines TRBV18 with TRBJ1-3, with D unclear. From germline, CDR1 is KGHSH and CDR2 LQKENI. Between the trimmed V and J ends, which lost 5 bases and 8 bases, there was a span of 13 bases. This CDR3 is 13 amino acids long. CDR3 loop: CASSNEGGHTIYF. In DNA form, the CDR3 reads TGTGCCAGCTCAAATGAGGGAGGACACACCATATATTTT.

The chain joins TRBV19 to TRBJ1-4; a possible D gene is TRBD1 (5 bases). The V end was cut by 10 bases, the J end by 5 bases, with 17 bases between. The germline V gene has CDR1 LNHDA and CDR2 SQIVND (reference sequence). The CDR3 is 14 residues long. The DNA of the CDR3 is TGTGCCACTTCCTGGGGGGGGACGAATGAAAAACTGTTTTTT. Residues: CATSWGGTNEKLFF.

This rearrangement joins TRBV18 to TRBJ1-1; TRBD1 is a possible D gene (6 bases). CDR1 is KGHSH and CDR2 is LQKENI in the germline V gene. The CDR3 has 16 residues. V was clipped by 3 bases and J by 3 bases, with 17 bases between them. As DNA, the CDR3 is TGTGCCAGCTCACCGATTAGATCAGGACAGTACACTGAAGCTTTCTTT. Translated: CASSPIRSGQYTEAFF.

This clone was recorded only once. The rearrangement uses TRBV5-8 and TRBJ2-7; the match to TRBD1 covers 8 bases. This CDR3 contains 16 residues. Losses at the gene ends were 2 bases for V and 5 bases for J; bases not matched to a gene: 12. Germline-derived CDR1 and CDR2 are SGHTS and YDEGEE. The CDR3 reads CASSFVGTGGVNEQYF. In DNA, the CDR3 is TGTGCCAGCAGCTTCGTTGGAACAGGGGGAGTCAACGAGCAGTACTTC.

The chain has TRBV24-1 and TRBJ2-6; 8 bases align to TRBD1. The junction had 4 bases not matched to a gene; V was cut back by 3 bases and J by 1 base. CDR1 is KGHDR and CDR2 is SFDVKD in the germline V gene. The CDR3 sequence is 17 residues long. The CDR3 DNA reads as TGTGCCACCAGTGATCGTGACAGGGGATCTGGGGCCAACGTCCTGACTTTC. Translation: CATSDRDRGSGANVLTF.

The genes are TRBV5-1 and TRBJ2-7; TRBD2 aligns across 12 bases. The CDR3 extends over 17 amino acids. With 4 bases clipped from V and 5 bases from J, the junction kept 13 bases outside the gene matches. The germline CDR1 and CDR2 sequences are SGHRS and YFSETQ. The CDR3 DNA is TGCGCCAGCAGCACTGGGCTAGCGGGAGGGTTTATGGACGAGCAGTACTTC. Protein sequence: CASSTGLAGGFMDEQYF. The whole variable domain, remainder taken from reference TRBV5-1 and TRBJ2-7, is KAGVTQTPRYLIKTRGQQVTLSCSPISGHRSVSWYQQTPGQGLQFLFEYFSETQRNKGNFPGRFSGRQFSNSRSEMNVSTLELGDSALYLCASSTGLAGGFMDEQYFGPGTRLTVT.

The chain carries TRBV5-6 and TRBJ2-7, with D tentatively TRBD2 (6 bases). V lost 1 base, J lost 10 bases, and 12 bases lay in between. The CDR3 totals 12 residues. Germline V gene data show CDR1 as SGHDT and CDR2 as YYEEEE. CDR3 amino acids: CASSLRGGAQYF. In DNA, the CDR3 is TGTGCCAGCAGCTTGCGTGGAGGGGCACAGTACTTC.

This chain links TRBV21-1 with TRBJ1-4; the table names TRBD1, a call not compared with the DNA. TRBV21-1 is flagged as a pseudogene. The CDR3 length is 16 residues. CDR3 nucleotides: TGTGCCAGCAGCAAAGCCGGTGGGACATTTAATGAAAAACTGTTTTTT. Amino acids: CASSKAGGTFNEKLFF.

The V gene is TRBV4-1, the J gene TRBJ2-7; D perhaps matches TRBD2 (7 bases). The CDR3 extends over 18 amino acids. Trimming stripped 4 bases from V and 2 bases from J, with 24 bases between. Germline assignment: CDR1 MGHRA and CDR2 YSYEKL. As DNA, the CDR3 is TGCGCCAGCAGCCTACGAAGCCCCGGGGAGGGGGGAACCTACGAGCAGTACTTC. Protein product: CASSLRSPGEGGTYEQYF.

The chain carries TRBV10-2 and TRBJ2-1; 10 bases line up with TRBD2. The CDR3 runs to 17 residues. Germline lookup yields CDR1 WSHSY and CDR2 SAAADI. J was trimmed by 0 bases and V by 4 bases; bases with no gene match: 6. The CDR3 region has the DNA TGCGCCAGCAGTGTTCTAGCGGGAGAACTCTCCTACAATGAGCAGTTCTTC. Its translation: CASSVLAGELSYNEQFF.

This clone occurred a few times. The rearrangement links TRBV6-5 to TRBJ1-1; TRBD1 matches 8 bases. The germline gives CDR1 MNHEY, CDR2 SVGAGI. This CDR3 region has 12 residues. V lost 4 bases, J lost 9 bases, and 4 bases stayed unmatched. The CDR3 DNA follows: TGTGCCAGCAGTTTGCAGGGGGCGCAAGCTTTCTTT. This codes for CASSLQGAQAFF.

This clone was recorded only once. The genes are TRBV7-9 and TRBJ2-1; 11 bases are shared with TRBD2. V lost 6 bases to trimming and J lost 5 bases; unmatched junction nucleotides: 9. The CDR3 loop spans 16 amino acids. Germline V lookup: CDR1 SEHNR, CDR2 FQNEAQ (reference sequence). CDR3 DNA sequence: TGTGCCAGCAGAACTATAGCGGGAGGGGGGAACAATGAGCAGTTCTTC. Encoded protein: CASRTIAGGGNNEQFF.

The chain has TRBV2 and TRBJ2-2, with no clear D. V lost 2 bases and J 5 bases, leaving 9 bases between the germline ends. The CDR3 has 14 amino acids. Germline V gives CDR1 SNHLY, CDR2 FYNNEI. Written as DNA, the CDR3 is TGTGCCAGCAGTGAACTCGCGGCTACCGGGGAGCTGTTTTTT. Translated: CASSELAATGELFF.

The chain carries TRBV6-2 or TRBV6-3 and TRBJ2-1; 8 bases are shared with TRBD2. J was trimmed by 5 bases and V by 5 bases; bases with no gene match: 8. The CDR3 contains 15 residues. Per the germline V gene, CDR1 is MNHEY and CDR2 is SVGEGT. CDR3 protein: CASSDLAGHHNEQFF. The CDR3, as DNA: TGTGCCAGCAGTGATCTAGCGGGCCACCACAATGAGCAGTTCTTC.

V usage is TRBV29-1 and J usage is TRBJ2-3, with TRBD2 matching over 11 bases. Germline trimming cut 6 bases from V and 2 bases from J; bases unmatched to any gene: 7. Germline assignment: CDR1 SQVTM and CDR2 ANQGSEA. The CDR3 has 15 residues. The chain's CDR3 is CSVHLAGGNTDTQYF. The DNA of the CDR3 is TGCAGCGTCCACCTAGCGGGGGGAAACACAGATACGCAGTATTTT.

This clone appeared a single time. The V gene is TRBV30, the J gene TRBJ1-4, with 11 bases that match TRBD1. Germline lookup yields CDR1 GTSNPN and CDR2 SVGIG (reference sequence). The trim removed 3 bases at V and 3 bases at J, leaving 3 bases unmatched. The CDR3 runs to 15 residues. CDR3 amino acids: CAWRDRGRANEKLFF. In DNA form, the CDR3 reads TGTGCCTGGAGGGACAGGGGGCGGGCTAATGAAAAACTGTTTTTT.

CDR3 bases: TGCAGCGTTGGGACAGCTAACTATGGCTACACCTTC. It codes for CSVGTANYGYTF. The genes are TRBV29-1 and TRBJ1-2, with a possible D match to TRBD1 (6 bases). CDR1 and CDR2 (germline): SQVTM, ANQGSEA. With 4 bases removed from V and 0 bases from J, the gap between germline ends came to 6 bases. This CDR3 has 12 amino acids.

V is TRBV9 and J is TRBJ1-2; 7 nucleotides align to TRBD1. CDR3 size: 14 residues. With V trimmed by 2 bases and J by 7 bases, 8 bases remained unmatched. Germline lookup yields CDR1 SGDLS and CDR2 YYNGEE. In DNA form, the CDR3 reads TGTGCCAGCAGCGTTATGTTGGGACAGAGTGGCTACACCTTC. Translation gives CASSVMLGQSGYTF. Full variable domain (remainder filled in from reference TRBV9 and TRBJ1-2): DSGVTQTPKHLITATGQRVTLRCSPRSGDLSVYWYQQSLDQGLQFLIQYYNGEERAKGNILERFSAQQFPDLHSELNLSSLELGDSALYFCASSVMLGQSGYTFGSGTRLTVV.

The V gene is TRBV24-1, the J gene TRBJ2-1; TRBD1 matches 8 bases. Germline V gene sequence: CDR1 KGHDR, CDR2 SFDVKD. The CDR3 length is 15 residues. V shed 0 bases and J 4 bases; nucleotides not matched to a gene: 1. The CDR3 is CATSDLRQGYNEQFF. CDR3 bases: TGTGCCACCAGTGATTTGCGACAGGGGTACAATGAGCAGTTCTTC.

The chain combines TRBV27 with TRBJ1-1; a possible D gene is TRBD1 (6 bases). The length of the CDR3 is 16 residues. Germline values: CDR1 MNHEY, CDR2 SMNVEV (reference sequence). The V and J ends lost 0 bases and 1 base respectively, with 12 bases between them. In DNA, the CDR3 is TGTGCCAGCAGTTTATCGGCAGACAGGACGAACACTGAAGCTTTCTTT. Its translation: CASSLSADRTNTEAFF.

This chain uses TRBV14 with TRBJ2-3, with D tentatively TRBD2 (6 bases). The germline CDR1 and CDR2 sequences are SGHDN and FVKESK. Trimming stripped 4 bases from V and 10 bases from J, with 15 bases between. The CDR3 totals 13 residues. CDR3 in amino acids: CASSPGLREPQYF. The DNA of the CDR3 is TGTGCCAGCAGCCCGGGATTGCGGGAACCGCAGTATTTT.

In this sample, this clone turned up once. The rearrangement links TRBV19 to TRBJ1-5; 9 nucleotides line up with TRBD1. The CDR3 extends over 15 amino acids. The V and J ends lost 5 bases and 8 bases, in that order; junction bases with no gene match: 10. Germline values: CDR1 LNHDA, CDR2 SQIVND (reference sequence). The CDR3 spells CASSETGTGREPQHF. The CDR3 region has the DNA TGTGCCAGTAGTGAAACCGGGACAGGGAGGGAGCCCCAGCATTTT.

The chain combines TRBV3-1 (or the pseudogene TRBV3-2) with TRBJ1-5, with 11 bases aligning to TRBD1. The CDR3 extends over 15 amino acids. CDR1 is LGHDT, CDR2 YNNKEL, per germline (reference sequence). V shed 2 bases, J shed 6 bases, and the junction held 3 bases outside the gene matches. The CDR3 bases are TGTGCCAGCAGCCAATATGGGACAGGGGGTCAGCCCCAGCATTTT. Its protein product is CASSQYGTGGQPQHF.